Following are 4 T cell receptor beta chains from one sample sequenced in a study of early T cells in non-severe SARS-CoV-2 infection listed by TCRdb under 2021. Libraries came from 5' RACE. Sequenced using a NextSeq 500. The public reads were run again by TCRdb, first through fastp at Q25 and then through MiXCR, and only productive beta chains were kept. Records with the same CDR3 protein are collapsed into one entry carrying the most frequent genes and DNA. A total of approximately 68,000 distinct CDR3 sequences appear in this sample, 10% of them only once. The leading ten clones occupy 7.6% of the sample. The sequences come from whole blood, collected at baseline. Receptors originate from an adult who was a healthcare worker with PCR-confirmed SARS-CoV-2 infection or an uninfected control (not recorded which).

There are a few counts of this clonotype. The CDR3 protein is CASSQDRGVRGYYEQYF. In DNA, the CDR3 is TGTGCCAGCAGCCAAGATAGGGGCGTACGGGGATACTACGAGCAGTACTTC. The rearrangement links TRBV3-1 to TRBJ2-7; the D gene could be TRBD1 or TRBD2 (5 bases each). Trimming shortened V by 0 bases and J by 3 bases, and 18 bases separated the two germline ends. Germline lookup yields CDR1 LGHDT and CDR2 YNNKEL (reference sequence). CDR3 size: 17 residues.

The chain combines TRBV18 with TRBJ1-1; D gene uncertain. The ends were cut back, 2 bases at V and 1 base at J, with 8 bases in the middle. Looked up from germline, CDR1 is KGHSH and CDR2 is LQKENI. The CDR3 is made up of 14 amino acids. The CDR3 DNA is TGTGCCAGCTCACCAACTGCTGGGAACACTGAAGCTTTCTTT. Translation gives CASSPTAGNTEAFF.

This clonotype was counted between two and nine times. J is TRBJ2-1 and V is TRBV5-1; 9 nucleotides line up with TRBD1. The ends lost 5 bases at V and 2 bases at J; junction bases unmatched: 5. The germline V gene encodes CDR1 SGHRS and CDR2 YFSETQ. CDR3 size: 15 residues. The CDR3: CASRRDRAAYNEQFF. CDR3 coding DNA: TGCGCCAGCAGAAGGGACAGGGCTGCCTACAATGAGCAGTTCTTC. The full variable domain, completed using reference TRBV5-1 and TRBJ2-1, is KAGVTQTPRYLIKTRGQQVTLSCSPISGHRSVSWYQQTPGQGLQFLFEYFSETQRNKGNFPGRFSGRQFSNSRSEMNVSTLELGDSALYLCASRRDRAAYNEQFFGPGTRLTVL.

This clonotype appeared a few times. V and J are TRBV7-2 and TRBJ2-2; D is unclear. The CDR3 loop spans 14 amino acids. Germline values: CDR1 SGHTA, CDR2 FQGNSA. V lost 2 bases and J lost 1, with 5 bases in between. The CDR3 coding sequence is TGTGCCAGCAGCTTAAAACGGAACACCGGGGAGCTGTTTTTT. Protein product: CASSLKRNTGELFF.